This T cell receptor (beta chain) was retrieved from a study of T-cell memory formation after mild COVID-19. Broader study findings: Unconfirmed was the SARS-CoV-2 specificity of second-wave clones that peaked on day 37. Contracting CD4+ clones lay largely in CM and EM, with CD8+ ones residing in EMRA.

Researchers used 5'RACE with constant-segment primers to make TCR alpha and TCR beta cDNA libraries that carry sample barcodes and UMIs. TCRdb re-called the 5' RACE reads with MiXCR, one entry per CDR3 protein. The sample shows nearly 250,000 distinct CDR3 sequences, 15% of them seen only once. This clonotype showed up many times. Its antigen remains unknown. V shed 4 bases and J 0 bases; nucleotides not matched to a gene: 5. The length of the CDR3 is 16 residues. The germline gives CDR1 SNHLY, CDR2 FYNNEI. The sequencing input was PBMCs or a T cell subset sorted from them (not recorded which). This TCR derives from an adult woman who had mild COVID-19 (a few samples of this study predate the infection). Cell type and time point are not known. V usage is TRBV2 and J usage is TRBJ2-3; 9 nucleotides line up with TRBD2. The CDR3 reads CASSGSGGTSTDTQYF. DNA for the CDR3: TGTGCCAGCAGTGGTAGCGGGGGAACTAGCACAGATACGCAGTATTTT.